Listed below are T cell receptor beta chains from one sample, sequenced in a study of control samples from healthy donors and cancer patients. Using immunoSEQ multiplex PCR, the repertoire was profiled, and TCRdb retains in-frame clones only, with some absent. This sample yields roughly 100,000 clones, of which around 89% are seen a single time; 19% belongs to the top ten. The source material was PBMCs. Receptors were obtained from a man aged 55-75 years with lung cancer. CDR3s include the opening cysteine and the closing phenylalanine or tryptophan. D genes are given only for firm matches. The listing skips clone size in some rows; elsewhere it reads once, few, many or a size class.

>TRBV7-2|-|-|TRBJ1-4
CASSTSGSTNEKLFF
TGTGCCAGCAGCACCTCAGGGTCAACTAATGAAAAACTGTTTTTT
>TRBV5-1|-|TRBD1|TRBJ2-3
CASSFYRGGTDTQYF
TGCGCCAGCAGCTTTTACAGGGGGGGCACAGATACGCAGTATTTT
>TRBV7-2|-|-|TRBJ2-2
CASSLRSLNTGELFF
TGTGCCAGCAGCTTAAGATCTCTGAACACCGGGGAGCTGTTTTTT
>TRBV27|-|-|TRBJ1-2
CASSSITGNYGYTF
TGTGCCAGCAGTTCGATTACAGGGAACTATGGCTACACCTTC
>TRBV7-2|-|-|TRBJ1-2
CASSLAQLNYGYTF
TGTGCCAGCAGCTTAGCACAGCTTAACTATGGCTACACCTTC
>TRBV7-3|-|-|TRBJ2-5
CASSLGGTGQETQYF
TGTGCCAGCAGCTTAGGAGGTACAGGGCAAGAGACCCAGTACTTC
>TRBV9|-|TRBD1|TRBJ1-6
CASSTGGRSPLHF
TGTGCCAGCAGCACAGGGGGCAGATCACCCCTCCACTTT
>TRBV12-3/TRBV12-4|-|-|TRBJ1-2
CASSPQANYGYTF
TGTGCCAGCAGTCCCCAGGCTAACTATGGCTACACCTTC
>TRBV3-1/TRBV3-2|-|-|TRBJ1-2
CASSQGTGARGYTF
TGTGCCAGCAGCCAAGGGACCGGGGCTAGAGGCTACACCTTC
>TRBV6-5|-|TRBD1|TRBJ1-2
CASSSPNRQGGGYTF
TGTGCCAGCAGTTCCCCCAACCGACAGGGAGGTGGCTACACCTTC
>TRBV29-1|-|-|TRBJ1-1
CSGRQLNTEAFF
TGCAGCGGACGGCAGCTGAACACTGAAGCTTTCTTT
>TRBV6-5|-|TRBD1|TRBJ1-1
CASRDRGEAFF
TGTGCCAGCAGGGACAGGGGCGAAGCTTTCTTT
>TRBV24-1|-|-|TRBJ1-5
CATSGGGRGNQPQHF
TGTGCCACCAGTGGCGGAGGAAGGGGCAATCAGCCCCAGCATTTT
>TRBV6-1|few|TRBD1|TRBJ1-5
CASSDVNAGQGLLYNQPQHF
TGTGCCAGCAGTGACGTTAATGCGGGACAGGGGCTCCTCTACAATCAGCCCCAGCATTTT